These 24 T cell receptor beta chains share one sample of origin, sequenced in a study of blood T cell repertoires in COVID-19. Measured with immunoSEQ multiplex PCR; TCRdb has only the in-frame clones, and not every one. The repertoire includes more than 300,000 clones, around 83% of them detected once, and approximately 1.3% sits in the top ten. Sample: peripheral blood. These TCRs come from a woman between 45 and 60 years old with acute or convalescent COVID-19.

The chain is built from TRBV12-3 or TRBV12-4 and TRBJ2-1; 8 nucleotides agree with TRBD1. The CDR3 sequence is 13 residues long. V was pared by 8 bases and J by 5 bases, with 5 bases of the junction left unmatched. CDR3 region: CASQGADHNEQFF. The CDR3 DNA sequence: TGTGCCAGCCAGGGGGCTGATCACAATGAGCAGTTCTTC.

There are a few counts of this clone. This sequence joins TRBV29-1 and TRBJ1-3; D not resolved. Trimming left V 7 bases short and J 2 bases short, with 12 bases between. Germline loops: CDR1 SQVTM, CDR2 ANQGSEA. CDR3 length: 13 residues. The CDR3 DNA reads as TGCAGCGCTAAGGAGGGAACTGGAAACACCATATATTTT. It yields the protein CSAKEGTGNTIYF.

CDR3 region: CAWTGLSAVDTQYF. CDR3 nucleotides: TGTGCCTGGACCGGCCTTAGCGCCGTGGATACGCAGTATTTT. The J gene is TRBJ2-3, the V gene TRBV30; a possible D gene is TRBD2 (5 bases). The CDR3 spans 14 residues. V lost 4 bases and J lost 6, with 17 bases in between. Germline CDR1 reads GTSNPN; CDR2 reads SVGIG (reference sequence).

The chain is built from TRBV21-1 and TRBJ1-5; the tabulated D call, TRBD1, remains unverified against the DNA. TRBV21-1 is a known pseudogene. The CDR3 runs to 17 residues. CDR3 nucleotide sequence: TGTGCCAGCAGCAAAGCGATACAGATCCTTTTCAATCAGCCCCAGCATTTT. It yields the protein CASSKAIQILFNQPQHF.

V usage is TRBV5-1 and J usage is TRBJ2-1, with TRBD2 identical over 9 bases. The germline V gene encodes CDR1 SGHRS and CDR2 YFSETQ. V gave up 1 base and J gave up 6 bases; unmatched junction bases: 8. The CDR3 covers 16 residues. Here the CDR3 reads CASSLLASGNVNEQFF. CDR3 nucleotide sequence: TGCGCCAGCAGCTTGTTGGCTAGCGGGAACGTCAATGAGCAGTTCTTC.

This clone was picked up a small number of times. The V and J genes are TRBV5-4 and TRBJ1-2, with D perhaps TRBD1 (5 bases). V was pared by 4 bases and J by 8 bases, with 21 bases between. CDR1 is SGHNT, CDR2 YYREEE, per germline (reference sequence). CDR3 length: 15 amino acids. As DNA, the CDR3 is TGTGCCAGCAGCCTTACCGGGACTGGCCAGGTCGGCTACACCTTC. Encoded protein: CASSLTGTGQVGYTF.

The chain links TRBV11-1 to TRBJ1-1; D possibly corresponds to TRBD1 (6 bases). The CDR3 is 15 amino acids. Germline V gives CDR1 SGHAT, CDR2 FQDESV (reference sequence). The germline V and J ends were trimmed by 1 base and 3 bases, with 12 bases remaining between them. CDR3 amino acids: CASSLVVGGDTEAFF. CDR3 in DNA: TGTGCCAGCAGCTTAGTGGTTGGGGGCGACACTGAAGCTTTCTTT.

The V call is TRBV18, the J call TRBJ2-3; possible D gene TRBD2, 5 bases. Germline V gene lookup returns CDR1 KGHSH and CDR2 LQKENI. The CDR3 is made up of 17 amino acids. Trimming removed 3 bases at V and 8 bases at J, with 24 bases between. CDR3 bases: TGTGCCAGCTCACCCCCCCGGGGAGCGCCGATCCGAGGTACGCAGTATTTT. It codes for CASSPPRGAPIRGTQYF. The whole variable domain, remainder taken from reference TRBV18 and TRBJ2-3, is NAGVMQNPRHLVRRRGQEARLRCSPMKGHSHVYWYRQLPEEGLKFMVYLQKENIIDESGMPKERFSAEFPKEGPSILRIQQVVRGDSAAYFCASSPPRGAPIRGTQYFGPGTRLTVL.

This sequence joins TRBV29-1 and TRBJ1-1; a weak D match, TRBD1 (6 bases). Germline V lookup: CDR1 SQVTM, CDR2 ANQGSEA. Trimming pared 4 bases from V and 4 bases from J, leaving 13 bases between. The CDR3 consists of 13 residues. CDR3 bases: TGCAGCGTTGGGGAACAGGGTGGCACTGAAGCTTTCTTT. Encoded protein: CSVGEQGGTEAFF.

On this clone itself: The sample carries other DNA sequences with the same CDR3. The chain employs TRBV29-1 and TRBJ1-1; D ambiguous. CDR3 length: 12 amino acids. The V gene lost 2 bases and the J gene lost 2 bases, with 6 bases spanning the gap. Germline loops: CDR1 SQVTM, CDR2 ANQGSEA. The CDR3 DNA is TGCAGCGTTGAACCGGGAAACACTGAAGCTTTCTTT. Protein sequence: CSVEPGNTEAFF.

This chain uses TRBV11-2 with TRBJ2-5; D may be TRBD2 (8 bases). This CDR3 has 16 residues. Germline CDR1 and CDR2: SGHAT and FQNNGV. V lost 2 bases and J 5 bases, leaving 18 bases between the germline ends. The CDR3 sequence: CASSLPGGGPEETQYF. CDR3 nucleotide sequence: TGTGCCAGCAGCTTACCGGGAGGGGGCCCCGAGGAGACCCAGTACTTC. The full variable domain, in which reference TRBV11-2 and TRBJ2-5 provide the parts outside the CDR3, is EAGVAQSPRYKIIEKRQSVAFWCNPISGHATLYWYQQILGQGPKLLIQFQNNGVVDDSQLPKDRFSAERLKGVDSTLKIQPAKLEDSAVYLCASSLPGGGPEETQYFGPGTRLLVL.

This chain joins TRBV7-2 and TRBJ2-7, with D unresolved. CDR1 is SGHTA, CDR2 FQGNSA, per germline. The CDR3 runs 15 residues. The V end lost 5 bases, the J end lost 3 bases, and 17 bases lay between the germline ends. Written as DNA, the CDR3 is TGTGCCAGCAGCCCCGATCTAGGTTTCGGCTACGAGCAGTACTTC. It translates to CASSPDLGFGYEQYF.

In its sample, this clone was seen a few times. The chain joins TRBV2 to TRBJ2-2, with a possible D match to TRBD1 (6 bases). The CDR3 contains 15 residues. V lost 5 bases, J lost 7 bases, and 17 bases lay in between. Germline lookup yields CDR1 SNHLY and CDR2 FYNNEI. The CDR3 nucleotides are TGTGCCAGCAGTCCGGACAGCCAAGGGGGCGGGGAGCTGTTTTTT. Residues: CASSPDSQGGGELFF.

This chain uses TRBV9 with TRBJ1-1; no clear D gene. The V gene's germline CDR1 is SGDLS and CDR2 YYNGEE. Trimming stripped 0 bases from V and 3 bases from J, with 6 bases between. The CDR3 consists of 13 residues. The CDR3 DNA reads as TGTGCCAGCAGCGTAGCTCCGGACACTGAAGCTTTCTTT. It is translated as CASSVAPDTEAFF.

The chain couples TRBV6-2 or TRBV6-3 to TRBJ1-6, with 7 bases matching TRBD1. The V gene end was trimmed by 2 bases and the J gene end by 7 bases; junction bases not matched to a gene: 5. The V gene's germline CDR1 is MNHEY and CDR2 SVGEGT. The CDR3 has 15 residues. The CDR3 DNA is TGTGCCAGCAGTTACCGATCCAGGGGGAATTCACCCCTCCACTTT. This codes for CASSYRSRGNSPLHF.

This chain connects TRBV19 to TRBJ2-7, with D maybe TRBD2 (6 bases). The V end lost 6 bases, the J end lost 4 bases, and 13 bases lay between the germline ends. Germline CDR1 LNHDA, CDR2 SQIVND (reference sequence). CDR3 length equals 13 residues. CDR3 nucleotides: TGTGCCAGTAGCCCCCGGGAGCCTTACGAGCAGTACTTC. Translated: CASSPREPYEQYF.

This clone was seen just once. The chain carries TRBV7-9 and TRBJ1-1; D gene ambiguous. CDR1 SEHNR and CDR2 FQNEAQ come from the germline V gene (reference sequence). This CDR3 contains 13 residues. V was pared by 2 bases and J by 1 base, with 5 bases between. CDR3 region: CASSLNSNTEAFF. DNA for the CDR3: TGTGCCAGCAGCTTAAACTCGAACACTGAAGCTTTCTTT.

The chain links TRBV11-2 to TRBJ1-1; D perhaps matches TRBD1 (5 bases). CDR1 is SGHAT and CDR2 is FQNNGV in the germline V gene. V gave up 0 bases and J gave up 4 bases, with 6 bases separating them. This CDR3 is built from 13 residues. CDR3 bases: TGTGCCAGCAGCTTAGACAGGGCCACTGAAGCTTTCTTT. Its translation: CASSLDRATEAFF.

The genes are TRBV10-3 and TRBJ1-1, with 9 bases matching TRBD1. Looked up from germline, CDR1 is ENHRY and CDR2 is SYGVKD. J lost 7 bases, V lost 10 bases, and 13 bases had no gene match. This CDR3 is 14 amino acids long. The CDR3 here is CATGGPTGGLEAFF. CDR3 nucleotide sequence: TGTGCCACCGGGGGCCCGACAGGGGGGCTTGAAGCTTTCTTT.

This clone was counted only a few times. V and J are TRBV3-1 (or the pseudogene TRBV3-2) and TRBJ1-2; D remains ambiguous. Germline V gene lookup returns CDR1 LGHDT and CDR2 YNNKEL (reference sequence). V shed 0 bases and J shed 6 bases, with 8 bases lying between them. CDR3 length: 13 amino acids. The CDR3 protein is CASSQEPQDGYTF. DNA of the CDR3: TGTGCCAGCAGCCAAGAGCCCCAGGATGGCTACACCTTC.

This clone was counted once. The chain recombines TRBV19 with TRBJ2-5; tentative D call: TRBD1 (7 bases). CDR1 LNHDA and CDR2 SQIVND come from the germline V gene (reference sequence). Trimming took 4 bases from V and 2 from J, leaving 14 bases between them. The CDR3 is made up of 15 amino acids. This CDR3 reads CASSRGDSPQETQYF. In nucleotides, the CDR3 is TGTGCCAGTAGTAGGGGGGACAGCCCGCAAGAGACCCAGTACTTC.

The chain joins TRBV5-4 to TRBJ2-1, with TRBD1 matching 9 bases. CDR3 size: 15 residues. The germline V gene has CDR1 SGHNT and CDR2 YYREEE (reference sequence). J gave up 4 bases and V 1 base, and 3 bases lay outside the gene matches. The CDR3 bases are TGTGCCAGCAGCTTGAGGGACAGGGAGTACAATGAGCAGTTCTTC. It encodes CASSLRDREYNEQFF.

The rearrangement links TRBV6-6 to TRBJ1-6; TRBD1 matches at 10 bases. There are 18 residues in the CDR3. Germline CDR1 is MNHNY and CDR2 is SVGAGI (reference sequence). The J segment lost 0 bases and the V segment lost 5 bases, leaving 7 bases of the junction unmatched. In nucleotides, the CDR3 is TGTGCCAGCAGTCGTCGACAGGGGGCGAGCTCCTATAATTCACCCCTCCACTTT. This sequence encodes CASSRRQGASSYNSPLHF.

This clone was recorded only once. The gene calls are TRBV4-1 and TRBJ2-1; possibly TRBD1 for D (6 bases). V lost 6 bases and J lost 4, with 10 bases in between. The length of the CDR3 is 13 residues. From germline, CDR1 is MGHRA and CDR2 YSYEKL. CDR3 sequence reads: CASRKDRYNEQFF. CDR3 sequence (DNA): TGCGCCAGCAGGAAGGACAGATACAATGAGCAGTTCTTC.